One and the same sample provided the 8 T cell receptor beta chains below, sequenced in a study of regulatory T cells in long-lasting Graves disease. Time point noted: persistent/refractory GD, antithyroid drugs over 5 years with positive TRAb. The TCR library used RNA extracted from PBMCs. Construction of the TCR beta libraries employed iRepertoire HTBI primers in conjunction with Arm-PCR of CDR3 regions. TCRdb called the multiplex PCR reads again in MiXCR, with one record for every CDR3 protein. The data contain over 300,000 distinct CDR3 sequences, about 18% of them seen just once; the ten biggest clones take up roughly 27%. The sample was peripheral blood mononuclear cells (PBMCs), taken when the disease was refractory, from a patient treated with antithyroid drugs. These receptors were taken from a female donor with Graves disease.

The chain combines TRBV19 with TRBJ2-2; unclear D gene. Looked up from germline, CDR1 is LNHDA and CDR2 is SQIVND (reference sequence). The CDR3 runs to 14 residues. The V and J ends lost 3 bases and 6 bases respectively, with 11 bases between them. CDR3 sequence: CASSIQLHAGELFF. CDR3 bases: TGTGCCAGTAGTATTCAGCTTCACGCCGGGGAGCTGTTTTTT.

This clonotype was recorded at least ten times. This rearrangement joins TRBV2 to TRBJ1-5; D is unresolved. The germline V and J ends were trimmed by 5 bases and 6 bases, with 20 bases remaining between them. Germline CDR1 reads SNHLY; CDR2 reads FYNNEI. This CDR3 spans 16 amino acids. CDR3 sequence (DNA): TGTGCCAGCAGTCCGCGGTCAGGAGCTAGTACTCAGCCCCAGCATTTT. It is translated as CASSPRSGASTQPQHF.

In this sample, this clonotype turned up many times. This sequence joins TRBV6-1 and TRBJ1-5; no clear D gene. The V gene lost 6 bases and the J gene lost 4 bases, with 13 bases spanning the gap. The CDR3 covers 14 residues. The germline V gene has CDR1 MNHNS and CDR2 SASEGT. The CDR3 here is CASRQRQFNQPQHF. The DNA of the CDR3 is TGTGCCAGCAGACAGCGGCAGTTTAATCAGCCCCAGCATTTT.

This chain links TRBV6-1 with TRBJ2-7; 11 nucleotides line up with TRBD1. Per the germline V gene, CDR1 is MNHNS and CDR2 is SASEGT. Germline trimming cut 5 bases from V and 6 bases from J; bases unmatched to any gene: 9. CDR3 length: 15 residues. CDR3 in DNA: TGTGCCAGCAGTCACGGACAGGGGGCGGGGGGCGAGCAGTACTTC. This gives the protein CASSHGQGAGGEQYF.

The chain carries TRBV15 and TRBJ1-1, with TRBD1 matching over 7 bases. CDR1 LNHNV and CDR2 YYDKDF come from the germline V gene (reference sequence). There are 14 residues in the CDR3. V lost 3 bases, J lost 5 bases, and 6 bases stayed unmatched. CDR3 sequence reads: CATSRMTGRTEAFF. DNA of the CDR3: TGTGCCACCAGCAGGATGACAGGGAGGACTGAAGCTTTCTTT.

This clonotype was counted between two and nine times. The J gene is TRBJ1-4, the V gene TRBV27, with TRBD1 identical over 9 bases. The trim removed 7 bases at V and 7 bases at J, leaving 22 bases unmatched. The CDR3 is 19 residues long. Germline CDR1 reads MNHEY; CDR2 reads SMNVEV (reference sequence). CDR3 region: CASILPRTGVGSLGEKLFF. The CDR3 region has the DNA TGTGCCAGCATTCTTCCCAGGACAGGGGTAGGGTCATTGGGTGAAAAACTGTTTTTT. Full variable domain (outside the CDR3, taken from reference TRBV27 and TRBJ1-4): EAQVTQNPRYLITVTGKKLTVTCSQNMNHEYMSWYRQDPGLGLRQIYYSMNVEVTDKGDVPEGYKVSRKEKRNFPLILESPSPNQTSLYFCASILPRTGVGSLGEKLFFGSGTQLSVL.

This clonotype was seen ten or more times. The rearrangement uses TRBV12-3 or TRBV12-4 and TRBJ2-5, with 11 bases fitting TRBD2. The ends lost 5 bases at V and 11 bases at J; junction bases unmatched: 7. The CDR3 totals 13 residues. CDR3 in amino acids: CASSQGLAALQYF. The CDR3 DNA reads TGTGCCAGCAGTCAGGGACTAGCGGCCTTACAGTACTTC.

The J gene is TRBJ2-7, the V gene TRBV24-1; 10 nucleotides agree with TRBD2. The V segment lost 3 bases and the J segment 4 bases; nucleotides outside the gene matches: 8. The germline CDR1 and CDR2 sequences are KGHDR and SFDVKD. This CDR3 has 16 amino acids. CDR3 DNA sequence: TGTGCCACCAGTGATACTCCGACTAGCGGGCAATACGAGCAGTACTTC. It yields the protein CATSDTPTSGQYEQYF.